The clone carrying this TCR beta chain is a singleton in its sample. The target antigen is unknown. This sample is part of a study of CD8+CD57+ T cells in acquired aplastic anemia. About the study: Across the sorted CD4+ and CD8+ cells, DNA amounts averaged 3.2 ug.

Genomic DNA templated the TCR beta VDJ and CDR3 profiling. Each CDR3 protein gets one entry after TCRdb re-called the reads with MiXCR. The sample records approximately 170,000 distinct CDR3 sequences, 60% to 70% being singletons. Study results and limitations: There were twenty-nine CD8+ CDR3 sequences that occurred in both patients and controls. Patients showed no significant difference from controls in CD8+ Simpson's diversity.

This receptor was identified in a human donor in good health. Sequencing input: sorted CD4+, CD8+, or CD8+CD57+ T cells (not recorded which) from PBMCs.

The CDR3 region has the DNA TGTGCCAGCAGCTTAGAAGTGGGCGTCCGGGAGCAGTACTTC. Protein: CASSLEVGVREQYF. The chain employs TRBV7-2 and TRBJ2-7; D gene ambiguous. The CDR3 totals 14 residues. Germline CDR1 and CDR2: SGHTA and FQGNSA. V was trimmed by 1 base and J by 7 bases, leaving 14 bases between them.